This T cell receptor beta chain was observed in a study of T cell responses to AZD1222 COVID-19 vaccine. Study-level points and caveats: There were mostly white British donors and more females than males, and clonal diversity was possibly underestimated. Epitopes outside B.1.351 and B.1.1.7 mutated regions reportedly drew nearly half of spike TCRs.

For this clone: The antigen remains undetermined.

The protocol was immunoSEQ multiplex PCR, while the TCRdb copy is restricted to in-frame clones and leaves out a portion. The sample has more than 150,000 clones; approximately 94% are singletons. The CDR3 loop spans 12 amino acids. V lost 2 bases, J lost 4 bases, and 5 bases lay in between. Germline V gene sequence: CDR1 LGHNT, CDR2 FRNRAP. The rearrangement uses TRBV12-5 and TRBJ1-1; D is unresolved. The sequence was collected from an adult who received the AZD1222 COVID-19 vaccine. Material: peripheral blood, obtained 28 days after the second AZD1222 dose. CDR3 sequence: CASGLRGTEAFF. In nucleotides, the CDR3 is TGTGCTAGTGGTTTGAGAGGCACTGAAGCTTTCTTT.